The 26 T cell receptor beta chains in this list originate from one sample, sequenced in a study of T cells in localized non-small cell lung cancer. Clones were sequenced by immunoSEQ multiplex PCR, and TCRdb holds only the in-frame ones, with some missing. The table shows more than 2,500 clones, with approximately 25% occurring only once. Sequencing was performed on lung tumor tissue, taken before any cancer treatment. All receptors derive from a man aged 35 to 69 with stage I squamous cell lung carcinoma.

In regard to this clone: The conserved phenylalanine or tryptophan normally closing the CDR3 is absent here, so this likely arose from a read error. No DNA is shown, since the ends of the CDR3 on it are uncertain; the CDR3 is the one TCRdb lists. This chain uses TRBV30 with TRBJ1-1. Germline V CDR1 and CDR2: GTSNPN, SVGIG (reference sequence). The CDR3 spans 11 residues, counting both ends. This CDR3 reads CAWSVRDTQRV.

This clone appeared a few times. This chain's CDR3 is CASSYSPSANTEAFF. DNA of the CDR3: TGTGCCAGCAGTTATTCCCCATCTGCGAACACTGAAGCTTTCTTT. V is TRBV6-8 and J is TRBJ1-1; D unresolved. This CDR3 contains 15 residues. The germline V gene has CDR1 MNHGY and CDR2 SAAAGT. Trimming took off 3 bases at V and 1 base at J, with 12 bases between the two ends.

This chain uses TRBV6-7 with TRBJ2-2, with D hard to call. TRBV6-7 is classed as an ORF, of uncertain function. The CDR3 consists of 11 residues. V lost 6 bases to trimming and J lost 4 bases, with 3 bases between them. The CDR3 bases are TGTGCCAGCAGCCTCACCGGGGAGCTGTTTTTT. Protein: CASSLTGELFF.

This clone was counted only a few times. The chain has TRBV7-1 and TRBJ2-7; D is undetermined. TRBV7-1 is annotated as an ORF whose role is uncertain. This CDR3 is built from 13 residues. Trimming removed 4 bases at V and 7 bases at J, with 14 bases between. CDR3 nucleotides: TGTGCCAGCAGCTTAATTAATGGTGCGGAGCAGTACTTC. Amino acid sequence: CASSLINGAEQYF.

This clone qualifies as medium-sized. The CDR3 is CASSQKAGGRETQYF. CDR3 coding DNA: TGTGCCAGCAGCCAAAAAGCGGGGGGGCGGGAGACCCAGTACTTC. The chain is built from TRBV11-3 and TRBJ2-5; 10 nucleotides agree with TRBD2. Germline trimming cut 5 bases from V and 5 bases from J; bases unmatched to any gene: 8. Germline CDR1 is SGHNT and CDR2 is YENEEA. The CDR3 has 15 residues. The full variable domain, in which reference TRBV11-3 and TRBJ2-5 provide the parts outside the CDR3, is EAGVVQSPRYKIIEKKQPVAFWCNPISGHNTLYWYLQNLGQGPELLIRYENEEAVDDSQLPKDRFSAERLKGVDSTLKIQPAELGDSAVYLCASSQKAGGRETQYFGPGTRLLVL.

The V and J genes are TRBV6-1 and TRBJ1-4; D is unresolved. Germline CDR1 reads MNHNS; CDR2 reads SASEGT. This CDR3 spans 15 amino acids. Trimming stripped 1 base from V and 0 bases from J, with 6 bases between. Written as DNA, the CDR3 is TGTGCCAGCAGTGAAGGGTCTGCAACTAATGAAAAACTGTTTTTT. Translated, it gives CASSEGSATNEKLFF.

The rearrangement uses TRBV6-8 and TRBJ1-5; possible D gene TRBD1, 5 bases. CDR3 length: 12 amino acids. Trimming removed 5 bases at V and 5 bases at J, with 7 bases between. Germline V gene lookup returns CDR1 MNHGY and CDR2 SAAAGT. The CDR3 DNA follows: TGTGCCAGCAGTGGGGCACATCAGCCCCAGCATTTT. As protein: CASSGAHQPQHF.

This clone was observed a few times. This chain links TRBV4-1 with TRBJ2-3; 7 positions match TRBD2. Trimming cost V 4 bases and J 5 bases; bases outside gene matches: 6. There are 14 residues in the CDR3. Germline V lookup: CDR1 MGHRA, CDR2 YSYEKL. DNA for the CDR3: TGCGCCAGCAGCCCCCCACTAGCGAAAGATACGCAGTATTTT. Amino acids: CASSPPLAKDTQYF.

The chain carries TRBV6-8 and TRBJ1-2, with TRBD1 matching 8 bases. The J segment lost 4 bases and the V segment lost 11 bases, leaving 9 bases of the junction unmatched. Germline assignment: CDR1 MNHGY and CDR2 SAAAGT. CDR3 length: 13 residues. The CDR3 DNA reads TGTGCCTCGCAGGGGGCGCCTAGCTATGGCTACACCTTC. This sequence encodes CASQGAPSYGYTF.

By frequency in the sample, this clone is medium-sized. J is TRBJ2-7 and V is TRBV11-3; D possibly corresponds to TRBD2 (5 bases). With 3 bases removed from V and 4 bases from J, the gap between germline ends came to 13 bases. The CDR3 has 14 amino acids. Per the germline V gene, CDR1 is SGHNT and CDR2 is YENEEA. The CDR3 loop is CASSLWTGHYEQYF. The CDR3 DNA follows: TGTGCCAGCAGCTTGTGGACTGGGCATTACGAGCAGTACTTC.

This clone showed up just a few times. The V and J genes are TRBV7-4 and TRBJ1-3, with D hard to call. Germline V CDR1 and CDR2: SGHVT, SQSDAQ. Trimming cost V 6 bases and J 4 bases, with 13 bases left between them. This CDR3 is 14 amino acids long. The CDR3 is CASRDLHGGNTIYF. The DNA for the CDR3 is TGTGCCAGCAGGGACCTTCATGGGGGAAACACCATATATTTT.

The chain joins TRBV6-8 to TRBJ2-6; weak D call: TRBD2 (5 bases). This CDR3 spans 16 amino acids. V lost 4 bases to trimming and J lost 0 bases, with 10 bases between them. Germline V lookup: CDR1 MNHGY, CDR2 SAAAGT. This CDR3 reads CASSWTQSSGANVLTF. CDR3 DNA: TGTGCCAGCAGTTGGACTCAGAGCTCTGGGGCCAACGTCCTGACTTTC.

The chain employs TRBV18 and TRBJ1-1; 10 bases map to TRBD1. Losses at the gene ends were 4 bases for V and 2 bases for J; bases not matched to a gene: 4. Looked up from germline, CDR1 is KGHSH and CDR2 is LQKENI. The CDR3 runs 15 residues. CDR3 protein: CASSLGTGVNTEAFF. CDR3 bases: TGTGCCAGCTCACTGGGGACAGGGGTAAACACTGAAGCTTTCTTT.

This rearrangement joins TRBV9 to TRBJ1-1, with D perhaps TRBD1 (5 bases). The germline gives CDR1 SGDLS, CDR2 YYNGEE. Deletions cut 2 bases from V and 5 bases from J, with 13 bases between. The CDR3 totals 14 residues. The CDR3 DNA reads TGTGCCAGCAGCGTCCCCCAGCGGGGGACTGAAGCTTTCTTT. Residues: CASSVPQRGTEAFF.

Here the CDR3 DNA reads TGTGCCAGCTCACGCACCGGGCTCTCCTATGGCTACACCTTC. Translation gives CASSRTGLSYGYTF. The rearrangement links TRBV18 to TRBJ1-2; no clear D gene. V lost 4 bases and J lost 4, with 13 bases in between. Germline values: CDR1 KGHSH, CDR2 LQKENI. CDR3 size: 14 residues.

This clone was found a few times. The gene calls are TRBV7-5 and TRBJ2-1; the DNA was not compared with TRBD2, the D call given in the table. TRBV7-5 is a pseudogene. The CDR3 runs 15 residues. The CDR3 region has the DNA TGTGCCAGCAGCTTAACGCGGGGAATCTACAATGAGCAGTTCTTC. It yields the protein CASSLTRGIYNEQFF.

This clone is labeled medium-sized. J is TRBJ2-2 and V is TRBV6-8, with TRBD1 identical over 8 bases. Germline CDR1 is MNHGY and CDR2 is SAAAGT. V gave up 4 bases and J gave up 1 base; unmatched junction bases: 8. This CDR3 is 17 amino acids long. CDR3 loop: CASSSHRTGQNTGELFF. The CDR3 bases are TGTGCCAGCAGTTCCCACCGGACAGGGCAGAACACCGGGGAGCTGTTTTTT.

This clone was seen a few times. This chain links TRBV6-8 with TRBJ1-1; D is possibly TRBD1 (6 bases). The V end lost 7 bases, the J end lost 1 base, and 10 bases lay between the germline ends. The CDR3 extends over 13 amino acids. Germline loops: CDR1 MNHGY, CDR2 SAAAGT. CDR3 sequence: CASTGQKNTEAFF. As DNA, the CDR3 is TGTGCCAGCACCGGACAGAAGAACACTGAAGCTTTCTTT.

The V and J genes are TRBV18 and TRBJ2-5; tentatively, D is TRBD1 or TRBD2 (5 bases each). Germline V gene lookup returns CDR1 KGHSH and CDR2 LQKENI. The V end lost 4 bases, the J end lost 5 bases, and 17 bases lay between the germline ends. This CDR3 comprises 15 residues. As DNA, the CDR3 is TGTGCCAGCTCACGGATTCCGGGACCCCCGGAGACCCAGTACTTC. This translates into CASSRIPGPPETQYF.

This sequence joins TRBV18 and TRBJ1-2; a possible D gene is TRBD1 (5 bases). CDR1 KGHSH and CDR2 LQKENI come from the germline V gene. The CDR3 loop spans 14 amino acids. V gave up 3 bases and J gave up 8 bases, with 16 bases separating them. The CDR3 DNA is TGTGCCAGCTCACCGGGGACTGGTGGAGGGGGCTACACCTTC. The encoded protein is CASSPGTGGGGYTF.

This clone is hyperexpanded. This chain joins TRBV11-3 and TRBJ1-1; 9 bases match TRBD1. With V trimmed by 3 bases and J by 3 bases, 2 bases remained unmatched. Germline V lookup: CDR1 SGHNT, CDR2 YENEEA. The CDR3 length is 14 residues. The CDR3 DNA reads TGTGCCAGCAGCTTCCGGACAGGGGACACTGAAGCTTTCTTT. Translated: CASSFRTGDTEAFF.

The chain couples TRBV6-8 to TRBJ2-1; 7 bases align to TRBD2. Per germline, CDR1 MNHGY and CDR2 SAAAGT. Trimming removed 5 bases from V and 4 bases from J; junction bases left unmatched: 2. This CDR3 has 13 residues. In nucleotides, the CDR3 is TGTGCCAGCAGTCGGACTAGATACAATGAGCAGTTCTTC. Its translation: CASSRTRYNEQFF.

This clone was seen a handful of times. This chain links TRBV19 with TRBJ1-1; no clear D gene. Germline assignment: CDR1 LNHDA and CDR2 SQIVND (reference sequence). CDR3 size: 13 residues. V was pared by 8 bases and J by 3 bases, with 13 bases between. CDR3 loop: CASSLGIYTEAFF. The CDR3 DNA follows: TGTGCCAGTTCCCTCGGAATTTACACTGAAGCTTTCTTT.

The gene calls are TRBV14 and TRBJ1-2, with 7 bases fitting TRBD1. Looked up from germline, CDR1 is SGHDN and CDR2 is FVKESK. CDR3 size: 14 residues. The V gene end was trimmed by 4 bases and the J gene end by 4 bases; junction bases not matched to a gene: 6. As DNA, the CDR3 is TGTGCCAGCAGCCGACAGACAGGGACCTATGGCTACACCTTC. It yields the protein CASSRQTGTYGYTF.

In DNA, the CDR3 is TGCGCCAGCGGCCTCTTGATACAGGGGTTGGAGACCCAGTACTTC. Translation gives CASGLLIQGLETQYF. This chain uses TRBV10-2 with TRBJ2-5; the match to TRBD1 covers 7 bases. The CDR3 length is 15 residues. Unmatched junction bases numbered 14, after V lost 8 bases and J lost 5 bases. Germline V gene data show CDR1 as WSHSY and CDR2 as SAAADI.

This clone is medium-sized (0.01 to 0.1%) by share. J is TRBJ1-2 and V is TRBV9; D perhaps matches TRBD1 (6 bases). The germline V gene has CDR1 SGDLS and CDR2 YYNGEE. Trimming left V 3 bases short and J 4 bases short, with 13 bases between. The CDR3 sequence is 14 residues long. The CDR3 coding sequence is TGTGCCAGCAGCGGGACCGACAGGAGCTATGGCTACACCTTC. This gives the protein CASSGTDRSYGYTF.